The next 14 T cell receptor beta chains were all read from a single sample in a study of identical twins. TCRdb called the 5' RACE reads again in MiXCR, with one record for every CDR3 protein. The sample lists about 920,000 distinct CDR3 sequences, about 12% occurring once. The data also belong to a second study, concerning yellow fever vaccine responses in identical twins.

Input material: PBMCs. The receptors shown here come from a woman between 18 and 29 years old in good health.

This clonotype was recorded many times. This chain uses TRBV28 with TRBJ1-2; D is unresolved. Trimming left V 1 base short and J 8 bases short, with 8 bases between. The CDR3 is made up of 12 amino acids. Germline CDR1 is MDHEN and CDR2 is SYDVKM. CDR3 nucleotide sequence: TGTGCCAGCAGTTTATTCGCCCTGGGCTACACCTTC. Translation gives CASSLFALGYTF.

Only a few counts were recorded for this clonotype. This chain connects TRBV7-6 to TRBJ1-1, with D maybe TRBD1 (6 bases). The V end was cut by 8 bases, the J end by 2 bases, with 18 bases between. The CDR3 spans 15 residues. The germline gives CDR1 SGHVS, CDR2 FNYEAQ. Written as DNA, the CDR3 is TGTGCCAGCCTCCAGGGGTTGGGGAAAAACACTGAAGCTTTCTTT. As protein: CASLQGLGKNTEAFF.

This clonotype was observed a few times. The chain is built from TRBV6-5 and TRBJ1-4, with D unclear. CDR3 size: 19 residues. The germline V gene has CDR1 MNHEY and CDR2 SVGAGI. The ends were cut back, 0 bases at V and 3 bases at J, with 20 bases in the middle. CDR3 sequence reads: CASSYSREMREAPNEKLFF. For the CDR3, the DNA is TGTGCCAGCAGTTACTCAAGAGAAATGAGGGAGGCTCCTAATGAAAAACTGTTTTTT.

The V gene is TRBV12-3 or TRBV12-4, the J gene TRBJ1-1; no clear D gene. The CDR3 totals 13 residues. V shed 6 bases and J shed 4 bases, with 12 bases lying between them. CDR3 region: CASSTVGSTEAFF. CDR3 DNA sequence: TGTGCCAGCAGCACGGTGGGGAGCACTGAAGCTTTCTTT.

There are a few counts of this clonotype. CDR3: CASSEGVRVQETQYF. In DNA form, the CDR3 reads TGCGCCAGCAGCGAGGGAGTGAGGGTACAAGAGACCCAGTACTTC. The chain carries TRBV5-1 and TRBJ2-5; D is possibly TRBD2 (5 bases). CDR3 length: 15 residues. CDR1 is SGHRS, CDR2 YFSETQ, per germline. Trimming took 4 bases from V and 2 from J, leaving 15 bases between them.

The chain is built from TRBV12-3 or TRBV12-4 and TRBJ2-5; a weak D match, TRBD1 (8 bases). The V gene lost 4 bases and the J gene lost 2 bases, with 17 bases spanning the gap. This CDR3 is 16 amino acids long. CDR3 amino acids: CASSYTGGDWQETQYF. CDR3 coding DNA: TGTGCCAGCAGTTACACAGGGGGGGACTGGCAAGAGACCCAGTACTTC.

In this sample, this clonotype turned up many times. The chain couples TRBV18 to TRBJ2-7; 12 bases agree with TRBD2. V trimming: 5 bases; J trimming: 4 bases; junction bases outside the gene matches: 9. Germline lookup yields CDR1 KGHSH and CDR2 LQKENI. CDR3 length equals 16 residues. The CDR3: CASSSWTSGNRYEQYF. The CDR3 DNA reads TGTGCCAGCTCATCTTGGACTAGCGGGAACAGGTACGAGCAGTACTTC.

This clonotype was observed a handful of times. The J gene is TRBJ1-1, the V gene TRBV29-1, with D unresolved. CDR1 is SQVTM and CDR2 is ANQGSEA in the germline V gene. This CDR3 is built from 14 residues. Trimming took 1 base from V and 1 from J, leaving 10 bases between them. This CDR3 reads CSVEAPLRNTEAFF. The CDR3 DNA follows: TGCAGCGTTGAAGCCCCCCTTCGGAACACTGAAGCTTTCTTT. Variable domain in full (rest from reference TRBV29-1 and TRBJ1-1): SAVISQKPSRDICQRGTSLTIQCQVDSQVTMMFWYRQQPGQSLTLIATANQGSEATYESGFVIDKFPISRPNLTFSTLTVSNMSPEDSSIYLCSVEAPLRNTEAFFGQGTRLTVV.

The chain is built from TRBV2 and TRBJ2-3; perhaps TRBD2 as D (5 bases). Germline V gene data show CDR1 as SNHLY and CDR2 as FYNNEI. Trimming took 1 base from V and 5 from J, leaving 7 bases between them. This CDR3 contains 13 residues. The chain's CDR3 is CASSEVGVDTQYF. As DNA, the CDR3 is TGTGCCAGCAGTGAAGTCGGGGTAGATACGCAGTATTTT.

The table lists this clonotype with a few counts. This chain uses TRBV10-3 with TRBJ2-7, with 9 bases matching TRBD1. This CDR3 spans 14 amino acids. V trimming: 6 bases; J trimming: 4 bases; junction bases outside the gene matches: 7. The germline V gene encodes CDR1 ENHRY and CDR2 SYGVKD. In DNA form, the CDR3 reads TGTGCCATCAGCCGGACAGGGGAGGGGTACGAGCAGTACTTC. Translation gives CAISRTGEGYEQYF.

This chain joins TRBV5-8 and TRBJ1-2, with TRBD1 identical over 9 bases. Germline V gene sequence: CDR1 SGHTS, CDR2 YDEGEE. The CDR3 is made up of 15 amino acids. Trimming cost V 6 bases and J 7 bases; bases outside gene matches: 13. For the CDR3, the DNA is TGTGCCAGCAAAGTTCCCGGGACAGGGCTAGTTGGCTACACCTTC. This translates into CASKVPGTGLVGYTF. The full variable domain, its missing parts supplied by reference TRBV5-8 and TRBJ1-2, is EAGVTQSPTHLIKTRGQQATLRCSPISGHTSVYWYQQALGLGLQFLLWYDEGEERNRGNFPPRFSGRQFPNYSSELNVNALELEDSALYLCASKVPGTGLVGYTFGSGTRLTVV.

The chain carries TRBV5-6 and TRBJ2-1; 10 positions match TRBD2. V shed 1 base and J 5 bases; nucleotides not matched to a gene: 6. The CDR3 totals 16 residues. Germline V gives CDR1 SGHDT, CDR2 YYEEEE. The CDR3 region is CASSLWGLAGDNEQFF. CDR3 nucleotides: TGTGCCAGCAGCTTGTGGGGCCTAGCGGGAGACAATGAGCAGTTCTTC.

This clonotype was recorded many times. The rearrangement joins TRBV5-1 to TRBJ2-1; D gene uncertain. The CDR3 loop spans 13 amino acids. Trimming pared 1 base from V and 5 bases from J, leaving 7 bases between. Germline V gene data show CDR1 as SGHRS and CDR2 as YFSETQ. CDR3 in amino acids: CASSLQQNNEQFF. The CDR3 DNA reads TGCGCCAGCAGCTTGCAGCAGAACAATGAGCAGTTCTTC.

This clonotype occurred a few times. The CDR3 spells CASRAVGGYTF. In nucleotides, the CDR3 is TGTGCCAGCAGGGCAGTAGGTGGCTACACCTTC. This chain links TRBV6-1 with TRBJ1-2; D uncertain. Germline-derived CDR1 and CDR2 are MNHNS and SASEGT. V was shortened by 6 bases and J by 7 bases, with 9 bases between the two germline ends. This CDR3 region has 11 residues.